This T cell receptor (beta chain) emerged from a study of breast tumors, draining lymph nodes, adjacent tissues. V shed 5 bases and J 0 bases; nucleotides not matched to a gene: 6. The germline V gene encodes CDR1 SGHAT and CDR2 FQNNGV. The CDR3 contains 16 residues. Notes on the study in general: Most tumor T cells seemingly derive from lymph node, then expand in tumor. Luminal-like breast cancer showed significantly greater tumor-nontumor repertoire similarity than basal-like breast cancer did. The lymph node origin of tumor T cells was framed as consistent with a hypothesis, not demonstrated. Tumors had less TCR diversity than lymph nodes, more than nontumor tissue.

A single record per CDR3 protein comes from TCRdb applying MiXCR to the multiplex PCR reads. The profile shows under 250,000 distinct CDR3 sequences, approximately 29% of them singletons. The lymph nodes were axillary draining lymph nodes from breast cancer patients. This clonotype has at least ten counts. Its antigen is as yet unknown. The J gene is TRBJ2-2, the V gene TRBV11-2; TRBD2 matches 7 bases. The sample taken for sequencing was axillary lymph node tissue. The receptor was derived from a female donor with breast cancer. Some clones in this sample may be carry-over from other donors' samples. The CDR3 nucleotides read TGTGCCAGCAGCCTCAATCGGGGGGCGAACACCGGGGAGCTGTTTTTT. It encodes CASSLNRGANTGELFF.